This T cell receptor beta chain was recovered during a study of graft-versus-host responses after intestinal transplantation. Study-wide results and caveats: After transplant, early declines in HvG clones were associated with peak levels of circulating GvH clones.

Turning to this clone: Its antigen is as yet unknown.

Produced via immunoSEQ multiplex PCR; TCRdb's table is partial and in-frame only. Of just under 65,000 clones listed, roughly 90% are singletons. This CDR3 is 13 amino acids long. V was trimmed by 3 bases and J by 2 bases, leaving 6 bases between them. Germline V gives CDR1 SGDLS, CDR2 YYNGEE. Source: unstimulated CD8+ T cells sorted from spleen or lymph node cells, taken before transplant. The rearrangement uses TRBV9 and TRBJ2-4; D unclear. The sequence was obtained from a human donor who was the organ donor for an intestinal transplant. The CDR3 region has the DNA TGTGCCAGCAGCGGAGTCCCCAAAAACATTCAGTACTTC. It encodes CASSGVPKNIQYF.